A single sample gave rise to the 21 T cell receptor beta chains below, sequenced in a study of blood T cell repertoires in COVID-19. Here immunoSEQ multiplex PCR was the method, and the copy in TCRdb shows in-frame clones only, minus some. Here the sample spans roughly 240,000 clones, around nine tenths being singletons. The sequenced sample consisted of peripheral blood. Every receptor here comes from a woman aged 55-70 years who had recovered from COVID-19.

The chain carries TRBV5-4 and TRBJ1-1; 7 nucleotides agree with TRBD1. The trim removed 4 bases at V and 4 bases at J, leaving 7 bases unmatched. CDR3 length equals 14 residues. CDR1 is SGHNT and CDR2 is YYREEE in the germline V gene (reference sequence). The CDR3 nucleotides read TGTGCCAGCAGCCCAACAGGGGACGGCACTGAAGCTTTCTTT. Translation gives CASSPTGDGTEAFF.

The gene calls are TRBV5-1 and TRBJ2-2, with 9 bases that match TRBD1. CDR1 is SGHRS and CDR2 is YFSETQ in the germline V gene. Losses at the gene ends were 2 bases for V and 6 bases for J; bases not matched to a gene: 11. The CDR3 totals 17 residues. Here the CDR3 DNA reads TGCGCCAGCAGCTTTGTTCCGGGACAGGGTAAATCCGGGGAGCTGTTTTTT. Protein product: CASSFVPGQGKSGELFF.

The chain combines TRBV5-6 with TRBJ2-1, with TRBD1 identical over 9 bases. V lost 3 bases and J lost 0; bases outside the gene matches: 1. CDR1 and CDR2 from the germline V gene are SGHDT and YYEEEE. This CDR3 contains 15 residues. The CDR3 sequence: CASSSGQGSYNEQFF. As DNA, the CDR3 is TGTGCCAGCAGCTCGGGACAGGGCTCCTACAATGAGCAGTTCTTC.

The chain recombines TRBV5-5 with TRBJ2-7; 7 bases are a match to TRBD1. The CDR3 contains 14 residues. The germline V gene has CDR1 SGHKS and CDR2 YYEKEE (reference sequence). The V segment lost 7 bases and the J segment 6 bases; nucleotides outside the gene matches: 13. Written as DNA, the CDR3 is TGTGCCAGCTTCTATGGACAGGTGGACCGCGAGCAGTACTTC. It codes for CASFYGQVDREQYF.

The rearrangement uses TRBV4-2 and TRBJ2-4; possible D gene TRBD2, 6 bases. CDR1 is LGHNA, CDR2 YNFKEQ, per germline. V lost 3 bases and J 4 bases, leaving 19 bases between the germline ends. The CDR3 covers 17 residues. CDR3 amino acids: CASSQGGTVDKKNIQYF. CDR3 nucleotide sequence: TGTGCCAGCAGCCAGGGCGGGACCGTCGATAAAAAAAACATTCAGTACTTC.

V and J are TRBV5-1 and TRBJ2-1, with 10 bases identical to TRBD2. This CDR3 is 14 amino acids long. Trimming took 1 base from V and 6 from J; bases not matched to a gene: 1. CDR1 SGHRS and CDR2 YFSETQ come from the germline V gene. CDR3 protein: CASSLKRGGNEQFF. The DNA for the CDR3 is TGCGCCAGCAGCTTGAAGCGGGGGGGCAATGAGCAGTTCTTC. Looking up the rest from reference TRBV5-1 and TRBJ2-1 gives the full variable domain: KAGVTQTPRYLIKTRGQQVTLSCSPISGHRSVSWYQQTPGQGLQFLFEYFSETQRNKGNFPGRFSGRQFSNSRSEMNVSTLELGDSALYLCASSLKRGGNEQFFGPGTRLTVL.

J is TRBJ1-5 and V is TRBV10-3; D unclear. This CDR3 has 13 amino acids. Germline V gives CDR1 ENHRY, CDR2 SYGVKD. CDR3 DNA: TGTGCGAACCGCCAAGCCGTCAATCAGCCCCAGCATTTT. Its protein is CANRQAVNQPQHF.

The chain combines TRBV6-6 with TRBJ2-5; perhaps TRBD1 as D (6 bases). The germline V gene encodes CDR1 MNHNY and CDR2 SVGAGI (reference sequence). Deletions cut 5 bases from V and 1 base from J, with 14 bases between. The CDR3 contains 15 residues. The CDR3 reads CASSQIGQSQETQYF. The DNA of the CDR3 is TGTGCCAGCAGTCAGATCGGACAGTCCCAAGAGACCCAGTACTTC.

The CDR3 DNA follows: TGTGCCAGCAGCTTAAAGATCCAGGGGGCAGCCGCTTTCTTT. It encodes CASSLKIQGAAAFF. V and J are TRBV7-3 and TRBJ1-1, with 8 bases identical to TRBD1. Germline CDR1 is SGHTA and CDR2 is FQGTGA. Trimming removed 1 base from V and 11 bases from J; junction bases left unmatched: 9. The CDR3 runs 14 residues.

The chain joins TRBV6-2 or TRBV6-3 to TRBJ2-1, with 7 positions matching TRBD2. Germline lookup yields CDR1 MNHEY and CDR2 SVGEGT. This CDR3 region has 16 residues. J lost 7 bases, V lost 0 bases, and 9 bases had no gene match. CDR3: CASSYSNGGLQNEQFF. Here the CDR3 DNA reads TGTGCCAGCAGTTACTCGAATGGGGGACTACAAAATGAGCAGTTCTTC.

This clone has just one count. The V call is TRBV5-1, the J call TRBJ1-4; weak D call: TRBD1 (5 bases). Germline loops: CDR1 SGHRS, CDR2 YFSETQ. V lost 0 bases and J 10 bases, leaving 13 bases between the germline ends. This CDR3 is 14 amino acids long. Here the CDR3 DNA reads TGCGCCAGCAGCTTGGTAGGGGTATCTGGAAAACTGTTTTTT. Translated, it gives CASSLVGVSGKLFF.

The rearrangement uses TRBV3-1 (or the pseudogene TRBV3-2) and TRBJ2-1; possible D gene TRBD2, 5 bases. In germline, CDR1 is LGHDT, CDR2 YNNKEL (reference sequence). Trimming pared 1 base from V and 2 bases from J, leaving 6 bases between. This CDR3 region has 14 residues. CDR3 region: CASSQAGTYNEQFF. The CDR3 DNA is TGTGCCAGCAGCCAAGCCGGGACCTACAATGAGCAGTTCTTC.

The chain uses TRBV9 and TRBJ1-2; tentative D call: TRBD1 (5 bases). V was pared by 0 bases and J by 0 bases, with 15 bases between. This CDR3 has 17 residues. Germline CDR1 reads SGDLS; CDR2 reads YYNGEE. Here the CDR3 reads CASSVVAGTGANYGYTF. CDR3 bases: TGTGCCAGCAGCGTAGTCGCCGGGACGGGAGCTAACTATGGCTACACCTTC.

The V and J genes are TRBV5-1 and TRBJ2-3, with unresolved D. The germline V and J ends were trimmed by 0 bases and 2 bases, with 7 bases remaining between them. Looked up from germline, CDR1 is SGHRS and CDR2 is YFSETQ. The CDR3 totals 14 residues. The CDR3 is CASSLGGSTDTQYF. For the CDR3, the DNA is TGCGCCAGCAGCTTGGGCGGTTCCACAGATACGCAGTATTTT.

Here the CDR3 DNA reads TGTGCCAGCAGTTTGACCGCCGGGAATGAGCAGTTCTTC. Encoded protein: CASSLTAGNEQFF. The chain combines TRBV12-3 or TRBV12-4 with TRBJ2-1; D is unresolved. V was trimmed by 3 bases and J by 7 bases, leaving 10 bases between them. The CDR3 has 13 residues.

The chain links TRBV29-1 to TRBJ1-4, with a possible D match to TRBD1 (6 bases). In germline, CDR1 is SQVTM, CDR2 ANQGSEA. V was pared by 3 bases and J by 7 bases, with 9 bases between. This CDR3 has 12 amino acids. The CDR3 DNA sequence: TGCAGCGTTGAGGCAGGGGTTGAAAAACTGTTTTTT. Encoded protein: CSVEAGVEKLFF.

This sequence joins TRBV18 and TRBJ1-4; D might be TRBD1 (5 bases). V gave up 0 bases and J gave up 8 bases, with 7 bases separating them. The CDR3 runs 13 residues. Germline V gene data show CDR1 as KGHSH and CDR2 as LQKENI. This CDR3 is CASSPPGGEKLFF. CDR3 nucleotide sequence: TGTGCCAGCTCACCACCGGGGGGGGAAAAACTGTTTTTT.

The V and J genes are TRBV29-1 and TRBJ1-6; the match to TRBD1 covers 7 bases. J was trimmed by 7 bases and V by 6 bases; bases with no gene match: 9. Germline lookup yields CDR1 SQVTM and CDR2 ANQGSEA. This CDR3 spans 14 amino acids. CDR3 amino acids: CSVATGFGNSPLHF. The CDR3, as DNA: TGCAGCGTGGCGACAGGGTTTGGGAATTCACCCCTCCACTTT.

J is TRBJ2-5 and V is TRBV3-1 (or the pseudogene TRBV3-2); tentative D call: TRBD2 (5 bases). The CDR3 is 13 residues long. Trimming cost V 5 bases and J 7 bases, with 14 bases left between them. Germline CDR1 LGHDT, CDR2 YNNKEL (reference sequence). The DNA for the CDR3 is TGTGCCAGCAGCTGGGAGAGCCTCGGGACCCAGTACTTC. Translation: CASSWESLGTQYF.

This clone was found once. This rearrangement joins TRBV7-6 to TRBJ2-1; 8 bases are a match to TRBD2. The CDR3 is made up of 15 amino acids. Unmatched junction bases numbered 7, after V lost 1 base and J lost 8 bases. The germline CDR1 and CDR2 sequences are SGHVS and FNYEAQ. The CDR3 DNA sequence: TGTGCCAGCAGCTTAGTTGCGGGGGGCCGCTATGAGCAGTTCTTC. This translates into CASSLVAGGRYEQFF.

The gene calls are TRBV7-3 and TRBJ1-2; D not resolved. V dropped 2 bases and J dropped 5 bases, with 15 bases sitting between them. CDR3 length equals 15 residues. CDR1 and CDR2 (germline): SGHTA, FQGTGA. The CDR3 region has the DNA TGTGCCAGCAGCTTACTGCCCGCGACTGATTATGGCTACACCTTC. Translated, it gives CASSLLPATDYGYTF.